This TCR beta chain emerged from a study of cytomegalovirus exposure and HLA in healthy donors. In the study overall: Within the Caucasian-associated ancestry cluster were roughly 82% of the 350 to 400 genotyped donors. Whole-study findings and limits: In an earlier analysis, in roughly 600 donors, most V segments appeared productive either ~87% or ~30% of the time. The records held CMV serostatus as the only immune exposure information. One cluster of highly shared sequence variants probably arose as a sequencing artifact.

Trimming cost V 5 bases and J 0 bases; bases outside gene matches: 17. This CDR3 is 19 amino acids long. Germline V gene data show CDR1 as LNHDA and CDR2 as SQIVND (reference sequence). As regards this clone: What it binds is not known.

The PCR ran on 60 Vbeta and 13 Jbeta primers. Libraries were prepared by immunoSEQ multiplex PCR; TCRdb keeps only in-frame clonotypes and omits some of them. In the table there are fewer than 130,000 clones, approximately 78% of which are singletons. This sequence was found in a woman in her 30s in good health and CMV-seronegative. The chain carries TRBV19 and TRBJ2-3; 7 nucleotides line up with TRBD2. Sequencing was performed on PBMCs. The CDR3 DNA reads as TGTGCCAGTAGTCCCCGGGAGGCAGTGCGCGGCCCTAGCACAGATACGCAGTATTTT. This sequence encodes CASSPREAVRGPSTDTQYF.